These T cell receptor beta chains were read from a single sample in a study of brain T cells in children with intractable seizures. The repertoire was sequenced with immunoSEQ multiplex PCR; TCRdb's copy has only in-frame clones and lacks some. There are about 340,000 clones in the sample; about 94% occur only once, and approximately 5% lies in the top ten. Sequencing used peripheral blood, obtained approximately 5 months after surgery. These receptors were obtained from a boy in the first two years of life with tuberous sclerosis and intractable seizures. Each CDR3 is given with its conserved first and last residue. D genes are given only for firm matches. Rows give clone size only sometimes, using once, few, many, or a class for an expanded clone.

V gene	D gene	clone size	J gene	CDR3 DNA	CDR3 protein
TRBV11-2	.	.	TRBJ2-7	TGTGCCAGCAGCGGATACGAGCAGTACTTC	CASSGYEQYF
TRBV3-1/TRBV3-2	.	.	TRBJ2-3	TGTGCCAGCAGCCAAGTCCCGACAGATACGCAGTATTTT	CASSQVPTDTQYF
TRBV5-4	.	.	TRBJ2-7	TGTGCCAGCAGTTCCGTTCAGGGGCCGACAAAACAGGCTCCTCTCTACGAGCAGTACTTC	CASSSVQGPTKQAPLYEQYF
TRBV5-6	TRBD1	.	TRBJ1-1	TGTGCCAGCAGACGAACAGGGGATCGAGGACAAGCTTTCTTT	CASRRTGDRGQAFF
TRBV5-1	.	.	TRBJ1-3	TGCGCCAGCACCTTAGACAGCTCTGGAAACACCATATATTTT	CASTLDSSGNTIYF
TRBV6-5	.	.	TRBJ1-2	TGTGCCAGCAGTTATGCCAGCCGGTATGGCTACACCTTC	CASSYASRYGYTF
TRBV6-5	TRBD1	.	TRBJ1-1	TGTGCCAGCAGTATTGAAACAGGGGTGAACACTGAAGCTTTCTTT	CASSIETGVNTEAFF
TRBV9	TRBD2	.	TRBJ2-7	TGTGCCAGCAGCGTTTCGGGACTAGCGGGACCCTACGAGCAGTACTTC	CASSVSGLAGPYEQYF
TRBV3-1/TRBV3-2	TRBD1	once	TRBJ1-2	TGTGCCAGCAGCCTTTCGGCCGGACAGGGAAGCTATGGCTACACCTTC	CASSLSAGQGSYGYTF
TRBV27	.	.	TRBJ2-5	TGTGCCAGCAGTTCGGGTGGCTTTTGGGAGACCCAGTACTTC	CASSSGGFWETQYF
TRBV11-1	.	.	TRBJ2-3	TGTGCCAGCAGCTCCTTACAGGGTCCCCCAGATACGCAGTATTTT	CASSSLQGPPDTQYF
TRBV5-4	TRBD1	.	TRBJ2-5	TGTGCCAGCAGCTCCAGGGGGTCCGAGACCCAGTACTTC	CASSSRGSETQYF
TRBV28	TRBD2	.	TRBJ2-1	TGTGCCAGCAGTTTGACTGGGACTAGCGGGAGGTTGGGCGATGAGCAGTTCTTC	CASSLTGTSGRLGDEQFF
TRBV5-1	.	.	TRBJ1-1	TGCGCCAGCAGCTCAGCCCGTCGGGGGAACACTGAAGCTTTCTTT	CASSSARRGNTEAFF
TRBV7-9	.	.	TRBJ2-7	TGTGCCAGCAGCCCCCAGGACCACGAGCAGTACTTC	CASSPQDHEQYF
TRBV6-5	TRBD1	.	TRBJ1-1	TGTGCCAGCAGTCGGGACAGGGTTGGGAACACTGAAGCTTTCTTT	CASSRDRVGNTEAFF
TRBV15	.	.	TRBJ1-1	TGTGCCACCAGCAGGCCGAGAGTTGGGGGCTACACTGAAGCTTTCTTT	CATSRPRVGGYTEAFF
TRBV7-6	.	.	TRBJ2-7	TGTGCCAGCAGCTTCGTGGGGGGCGAGCAGTACTTC	CASSFVGGEQYF
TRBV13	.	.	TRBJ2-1	TGTGCCAGCAGCTCCAGTTGGAATAGCTCCTACAATGAGCAGTTCTTC	CASSSSWNSSYNEQFF
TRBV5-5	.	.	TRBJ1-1	TGTGCCAGCAGTCTTGGGACCGATCGGGACACTGAAGCTTTCTTT	CASSLGTDRDTEAFF
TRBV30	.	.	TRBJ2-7	TGTGCCTGGAGTCATGGGTTTACCTACGAGCAGTACTTC	CAWSHGFTYEQYF
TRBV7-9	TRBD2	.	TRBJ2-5	TGTGCCAGCAGCTTAGTAGGAGCGGGAGGTGAGACCCAGTACTTC	CASSLVGAGGETQYF
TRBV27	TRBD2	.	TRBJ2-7	TGTGCCAGCCGCCGTAACGGGGGGAGCTACGAGCAGTACTTC	CASRRNGGSYEQYF
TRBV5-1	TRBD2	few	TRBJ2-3	TGCGCCAGCAGCTTAGCGGGAGCAGATACGCAGTATTTT	CASSLAGADTQYF
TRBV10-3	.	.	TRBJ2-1	TGTGCCATCAGTGATGACAGTCAAAGCTCCTACAATGAGCAGTTCTTC	CAISDDSQSSYNEQFF
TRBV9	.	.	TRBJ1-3	TGTGCCAGCAGCGTAGAGGGCAGGGGCCCCTCTGGAAACACCATATATTTT	CASSVEGRGPSGNTIYF
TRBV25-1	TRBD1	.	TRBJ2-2	TGTGCCAGCAGTGAATGGCGGACAGGGGGGGCCCACACCGGGGAGCTGTTTTTT	CASSEWRTGGAHTGELFF
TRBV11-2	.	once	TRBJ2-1	TGTGCCAGCAGCTTAGGAGGGGGGAACTTCAATGAGCAGTTCTTC	CASSLGGGNFNEQFF
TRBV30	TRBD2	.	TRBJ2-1	TGTGCCTGGAGCGCGATAGCGGGGGGATACAATGAGCAGTTCTTC	CAWSAIAGGYNEQFF
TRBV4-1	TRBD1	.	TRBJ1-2	TGCGCCAGCAGCCCGGACAGGGGTGACTATGGCTACACCTTC	CASSPDRGDYGYTF
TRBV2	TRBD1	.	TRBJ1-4	TGTGCCAGCAGCGACAGGGGAGCAACTAATGAAAAACTGTTTTTT	CASSDRGATNEKLFF
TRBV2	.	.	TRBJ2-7	TGTGCCAGCACAAAGGGACAACTAGAGTCCCCTTCCTACGAGCAGTACTTC	CASTKGQLESPSYEQYF
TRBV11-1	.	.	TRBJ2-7	TGTGCCAGCAGCTCCCTCGGGGCTCCCGCCTACGAGCAGTACTTC	CASSSLGAPAYEQYF
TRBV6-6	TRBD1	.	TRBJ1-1	TGTGCCAGCAGTTACTCGACAGGGTTGAATGAAGCTTTCTTT	CASSYSTGLNEAFF
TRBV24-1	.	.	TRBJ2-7	TGTGCCACCAGTGATTTGATCCTGGACGAGCAGTACTTC	CATSDLILDEQYF
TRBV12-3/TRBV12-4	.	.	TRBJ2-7	TGTGCCAGCAGTCACCGGGACAACTACGAGCAGTACTTC	CASSHRDNYEQYF
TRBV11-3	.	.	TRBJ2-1	TGTGCCAGCAGCTTAGGGGTACGACTAGGGGATTTTAGTGAGCAGTTCTTC	CASSLGVRLGDFSEQFF
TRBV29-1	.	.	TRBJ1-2	TGCAGCGTTGATCAGGGAAGCTATGGCTACACCTTC	CSVDQGSYGYTF
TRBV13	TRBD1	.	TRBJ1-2	TGTGCCAGCAGCTCCGGGACAGGCAAAATCTATGGCTACACCTTC	CASSSGTGKIYGYTF
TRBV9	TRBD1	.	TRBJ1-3	TGTGCCAGCGGAGGGGGCTGGGACACCATATATTTT	CASGGGWDTIYF
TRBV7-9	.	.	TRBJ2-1	TGTGCCAGCAGCCCCAGCAGGAAACGTCCCTACAATGAGCAGTTCTTC	CASSPSRKRPYNEQFF
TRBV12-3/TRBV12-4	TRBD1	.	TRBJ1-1	TGTGCCACCTGGACAGGGATTGGGACTGAAGCTTTCTTT	CATWTGIGTEAFF
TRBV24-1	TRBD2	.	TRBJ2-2	TGTGCCACCAGTGATTTGTCCGGGACTAGCGGGATAGCCGGGGAGCTGTTTTTT	CATSDLSGTSGIAGELFF
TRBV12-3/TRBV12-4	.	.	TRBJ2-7	TGTGCCAGCAGTTTAATGAGGGCGTACGAGCAGTACTTC	CASSLMRAYEQYF
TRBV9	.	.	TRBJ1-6	TGTGCCAGCAGCGTAGAGACCAGGGATAATTCACCCCTCCACTTT	CASSVETRDNSPLHF
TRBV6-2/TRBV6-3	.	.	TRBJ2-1	TGTGCCAGCAGTCCCTACATAGGGGGAACCTCCTACAATGAGCAGTTCTTC	CASSPYIGGTSYNEQFF
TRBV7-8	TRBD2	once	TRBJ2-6	TGTGCCAGCAGCTTTCGGACTAGCGGGGGGCCTGTCTCTGGGGCCAACGTCCTGACTTTC	CASSFRTSGGPVSGANVLTF
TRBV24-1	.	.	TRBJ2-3	TGTGCCACCAGTGCCCCCGGGCGCTTACCGGAGAGCACAGATACGCAGTATTTT	CATSAPGRLPESTDTQYF
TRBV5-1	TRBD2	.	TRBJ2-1	TGCGCCAGCAGCTTGGGTTCGCTAGCGGGGGGATACAATGAGCAGTTCTTC	CASSLGSLAGGYNEQFF
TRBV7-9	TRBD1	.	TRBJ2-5	TGTGCCAGCAGTCCTACTCTAGGAGGCGGTCCAGGGGGAGAGACCCAGTACTTC	CASSPTLGGGPGGETQYF
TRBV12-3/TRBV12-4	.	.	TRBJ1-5	TGTGCCAGCAGTTTAGGGGCGGTTCATGTCCAGCATTTT	CASSLGAVHVQHF
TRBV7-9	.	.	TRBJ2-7	TGTGCCAGCAGCTTAGCTGGGGAGGCAGTGGACGAGCAGTACTTC	CASSLAGEAVDEQYF